Each of the 8 T cell receptor beta chains below was sequenced from the same sample in a study of blood T cell repertoires in COVID-19. The assay was immunoSEQ multiplex PCR, and TCRdb's table has in-frame clones only and misses some. Of around 180,000 clones in the sample, about 82% were seen once. The source material was peripheral blood. These receptors were taken from a woman aged 30 to 39 with acute or convalescent COVID-19.

The J gene is TRBJ1-5, the V gene TRBV6-2 or TRBV6-3; TRBD1 agrees at 9 bases. CDR3 length equals 15 residues. The germline CDR1 and CDR2 sequences are MNHEY and SVGEGT. V shed 2 bases, J shed 4 bases, and the junction held 3 bases outside the gene matches. Here the CDR3 DNA reads TGTGCCAGCAGTTACATCGGACAGGGGAATCAGCCCCAGCATTTT. This encodes CASSYIGQGNQPQHF.

The V gene is TRBV29-1, the J gene TRBJ2-2; 10 nucleotides agree with TRBD2. CDR1 and CDR2 from the germline V gene are SQVTM and ANQGSEA. Unmatched junction bases numbered 6, after V lost 2 bases and J lost 6 bases. This CDR3 spans 15 amino acids. CDR3 DNA: TGCAGCGTTGAATCTCAGCGGGGGGGCCCCGGGGAGCTGTTTTTT. The encoded protein is CSVESQRGGPGELFF.

This CDR3 reads CANPGQSFNTEAFF. The CDR3 DNA reads TGTGCCAACCCGGGACAGAGTTTCAACACTGAAGCTTTCTTT. The rearrangement links TRBV2 to TRBJ1-1, with 7 bases that match TRBD1. Per germline, CDR1 SNHLY and CDR2 FYNNEI. This CDR3 comprises 14 residues. V lost 10 bases, J lost 2 bases, and 10 bases stayed unmatched.

The gene calls are TRBV11-2 and TRBJ2-5; the match to TRBD1 covers 10 bases. Germline lookup yields CDR1 SGHAT and CDR2 FQNNGV. The CDR3 spans 14 residues. The J segment lost 5 bases and the V segment lost 3 bases, leaving 3 bases of the junction unmatched. The CDR3, as DNA: TGTGCCAGCAGCTTGACAGGGGGCTGGGAGACCCAGTACTTC. It codes for CASSLTGGWETQYF.

The chain uses TRBV2 and TRBJ2-5; 15 positions agree with TRBD2. The CDR3 totals 15 residues. V lost 4 bases, J lost 10 bases, and 7 bases stayed unmatched. The germline gives CDR1 SNHLY, CDR2 FYNNEI. The DNA of the CDR3 is TGTGCCAGCAGTGCGGGACTAGCGGGGGGCTGGCACCAGTACTTC. This gives the protein CASSAGLAGGWHQYF.

The chain couples TRBV30 to TRBJ1-1; D is possibly TRBD1 (5 bases). Germline V gene data show CDR1 as GTSNPN and CDR2 as SVGIG (reference sequence). The CDR3 is 13 amino acids. The V end lost 2 bases, the J end lost 3 bases, and 10 bases lay between the germline ends. The CDR3 is CAWSRGDYTEAFF. For the CDR3, the DNA is TGTGCCTGGAGTCGGGGGGACTACACTGAAGCTTTCTTT.

The sample holds a few counts of this clone. The gene calls are TRBV30 and TRBJ1-2; TRBD1 might be the D (5 bases). The V and J ends lost 0 bases and 1 base respectively, with 12 bases between them. The CDR3 runs 15 residues. CDR1 is GTSNPN and CDR2 is SVGIG in the germline V gene (reference sequence). Here the CDR3 DNA reads TGTGCCTGGAGTGTGGCAGGGCCAGGTAACTATGGCTACACCTTC. Protein sequence: CAWSVAGPGNYGYTF.

The chain is built from TRBV6-1 and TRBJ2-3; no clear D gene. CDR3 length: 13 amino acids. With 1 base removed from V and 5 bases from J, the gap between germline ends came to 7 bases. Germline lookup yields CDR1 MNHNS and CDR2 SASEGT. The CDR3 DNA reads as TGTGCCAGCAGTGAAGTCTACGTAGATACGCAGTATTTT. Translation: CASSEVYVDTQYF.